Sequencing of this T cell receptor beta chain was carried out in a study of control samples from healthy donors and cancer patients (dated by TCRdb to about 2020). The CDR1 and CDR2 encoded by the germline V gene are SGDLS and YYNGEE. From cysteine to phenylalanine, the CDR3 is 14 amino acids long. The sequence is cut down to CDR3 DNA, 42 bases in frame from base 1. Germline trimming amounts to 3 bases on V and 7 bases on J, with 5 as the count of junction bases outside the gene matches. The protocol used for the library was the immunoSEQ multiplex PCR assay. What TCRdb holds here is the immuneACCESS table cut down to in-frame rearrangements. Part of the clones is not present; checked against another copy, under half of the missing clones reflect an unresolved V gene, and the others are unexplained. In all, the sample holds some 200,000 clones, and just under 95% of those were seen once. Jointly, the top ten make up about 1.6% of the sample.

Turning to this clone: Its antigen has not been determined. No clone much larger than this one lies a single base away; base qualities are absent. The same CDR3 also results from other DNA sequences found in this sample.

Sequenced sample: blood. The sequence links TRBV9 to TRBJ1-5, with 9 middle bases fitting TRBD1. The receptor's source is a man aged 45 to 65 in good health. The CDR3 region reads CASSETGGGQPQHF. The nucleotide sequence reads as follows: TGTGCCAGCAGCGAGACAGGGGGGGGGCAGCCCCAGCATTTT.